This TCR beta chain was captured by sequencing in a study of human T cells and chemical hapten exposure. Looked up from germline, CDR1 is MDHEN and CDR2 is SYDVKM. Trimming removed 5 bases at V and 3 bases at J, with 17 bases between. This CDR3 comprises 15 residues. TCRdb passed the RACE reads through MiXCR, listing each CDR3 protein once. This sample carries under 200,000 distinct CDR3 sequences, roughly 30% of them seen once, and the ten largest clones take roughly 3%. This sample's time point: pre-sensitization, week 0. Indicated treatment: therapeutic diphenylcyclopropenone sensitization with weekly scalp DPC.

This sequence joins TRBV28 and TRBJ2-7, with D perhaps matching TRBD2 (5 bases). The TCR comes from a woman in her 30s with alopecia areata. Some clones in this sample may be carry-over from other donors' samples. Sequencing was performed on whole blood, taken in connection with sensitization to the hapten diphenylcyclopropenone (DPC). The CDR3 here is CASSARRSSLYEQYF. The CDR3 coding sequence is TGTGCCAGCAGTGCCAGGAGGTCCTCGCTCTACGAGCAGTACTTC. The full variable domain, its missing parts supplied by reference TRBV28 and TRBJ2-7, is DVKVTQSSRYLVKRTGEKVFLECVQDMDHENMFWYRQDPGLGLRLIYFSYDVKMKEKGDIPEGYSVSREKKERFSLILESASTNQTSMYLCASSARRSSLYEQYFGPGTRLTVT.